This TCR beta chain was recovered during a study of T cell changes during pregnancy in multiple sclerosis. This clone appeared a few times. The germline gives CDR1 GTSNPN, CDR2 SVGIG (reference sequence). The CDR3 is 13 residues long. V dropped 2 bases and J dropped 1 base, with 8 bases sitting between them. The assay was immunoSEQ multiplex PCR, and TCRdb's table has in-frame clones only and misses some. Of fewer than 65,000 clones listed, about nine tenths are singletons. The source is a female donor in good health, enrolled as a control in a pregnancy study. The rearrangement uses TRBV30 and TRBJ1-1, with a weak D call TRBD1 (6 bases). This material consisted of peripheral blood, taken in the third trimester of pregnancy. In nucleotides, the CDR3 is TGTGCCTGGAGTACAGGGAGGAACACTGAAGCTTTCTTT. Protein: CAWSTGRNTEAFF.